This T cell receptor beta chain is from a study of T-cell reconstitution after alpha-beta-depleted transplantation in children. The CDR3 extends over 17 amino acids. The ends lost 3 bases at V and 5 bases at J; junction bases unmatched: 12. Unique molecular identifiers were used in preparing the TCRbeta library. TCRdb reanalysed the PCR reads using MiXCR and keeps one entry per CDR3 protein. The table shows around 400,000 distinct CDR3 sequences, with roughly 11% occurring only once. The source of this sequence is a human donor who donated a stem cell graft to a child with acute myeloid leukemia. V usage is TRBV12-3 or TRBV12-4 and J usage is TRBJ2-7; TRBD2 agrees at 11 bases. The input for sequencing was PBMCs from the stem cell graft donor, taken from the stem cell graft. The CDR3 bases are TGTGCCAGCAGTTTCGGTGTAGCGGGAGGGCCTCGGGACGAGCAGTACTTC. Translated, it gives CASSFGVAGGPRDEQYF.